The 15 T cell receptor beta chains below were found in one sample sequenced in a study of T cell changes during pregnancy in multiple sclerosis. The protocol was immunoSEQ multiplex PCR, while the TCRdb copy is restricted to in-frame clones and leaves out a portion. The table records under 35,000 clones, roughly nine tenths of them present only once. This material consisted of CD8+ T cells from peripheral blood mononuclear cells, taken before pregnancy. The receptors were sampled from a female donor with multiple sclerosis, enrolled in a pregnancy study.

This chain uses TRBV6-1 with TRBJ1-1; D remains unclear. The CDR3 has 15 residues. V lost 3 bases and J 3 bases, leaving 14 bases between the germline ends. The germline gives CDR1 MNHNS, CDR2 SASEGT. The CDR3 loop is CASSEYEGADTEAFF. The CDR3 DNA is TGTGCCAGCAGTGAGTATGAGGGTGCGGACACTGAAGCTTTCTTT.

The chain joins TRBV5-6 to TRBJ1-2, with TRBD1 matching 10 bases. The CDR3 contains 14 residues. Germline trimming cut 3 bases from V and 4 bases from J; bases unmatched to any gene: 3. The germline V gene encodes CDR1 SGHDT and CDR2 YYEEEE. CDR3 protein: CASSSGTGAYGYTF. The CDR3, as DNA: TGTGCCAGCAGCTCCGGGACAGGGGCCTATGGCTACACCTTC.

V usage is TRBV6-5 and J usage is TRBJ2-3; D might be TRBD2 (6 bases). Germline CDR1 reads MNHEY; CDR2 reads SVGAGI. V lost 0 bases and J 4 bases, leaving 8 bases between the germline ends. The CDR3 has 14 residues. The CDR3 DNA sequence: TGTGCCAGCAGTTACTCGTCGGGGGCAGATACGCAGTATTTT. Translated, it gives CASSYSSGADTQYF.

About this clone: Germline is not matched at one junction end, which may reflect a read error. This sample includes further DNA sequences coding for the same CDR3. The V gene is TRBV4-1, the J gene TRBJ2-7, with a tentative D call TRBD2 (7 bases). Germline CDR1 reads MGHRA; CDR2 reads YSYEKL. The CDR3 is made up of 16 amino acids. The CDR3 loop is CASSQVLRGPSYEQYF. For the CDR3, the DNA is TGCGCCAGCAGCCAAGTCTTGCGGGGGCCATCCTACGAGCAGTATTTC.

The chain is built from TRBV7-3 and TRBJ2-5; a possible D gene is TRBD1 (6 bases). V lost 1 base, J lost 2 bases, and 11 bases lay in between. Germline V gene sequence: CDR1 SGHTA, CDR2 FQGTGA. There are 15 residues in the CDR3. Here the CDR3 DNA reads TGTGCCAGCAGCTTAAGGCCAGGGGCTCAAGAGACCCAGTACTTC. Amino acids: CASSLRPGAQETQYF.

V is TRBV5-4 and J is TRBJ1-2; TRBD1 is a possible D gene (5 bases). This CDR3 is 15 amino acids long. Germline-derived CDR1 and CDR2 are SGHNT and YYREEE (reference sequence). With 0 bases removed from V and 6 bases from J, the gap between germline ends came to 15 bases. CDR3 region: CASSLGGYGGDGYTF. The CDR3 region has the DNA TGTGCCAGCAGCTTGGGGGGCTACGGCGGCGATGGCTACACCTTC.

This rearrangement joins TRBV27 to TRBJ2-1, with TRBD2 matching 8 bases. CDR3 length equals 16 residues. Germline lookup yields CDR1 MNHEY and CDR2 SMNVEV (reference sequence). The trim removed 4 bases at V and 5 bases at J, leaving 10 bases unmatched. The CDR3 sequence: CASSSLGSGGHNEQFF. Written as DNA, the CDR3 is TGTGCCAGCAGTTCCCTTGGAAGCGGGGGCCACAATGAGCAGTTCTTC.

This rearrangement joins TRBV4-1 to TRBJ2-7, with 7 positions matching TRBD2. The V segment lost 0 bases and the J segment 4 bases; nucleotides outside the gene matches: 6. CDR1 MGHRA and CDR2 YSYEKL come from the germline V gene. CDR3 size: 15 residues. The CDR3 DNA sequence: TGCGCCAGCAGCCAAGACTCCGGGAGGCTGTACGAGCAGTACTTC. Amino acid sequence: CASSQDSGRLYEQYF.

This chain joins TRBV30 and TRBJ1-6, with 7 bases aligning to TRBD1. V lost 0 bases, J lost 11 bases, and 10 bases stayed unmatched. The length of the CDR3 is 15 residues. In germline, CDR1 is GTSNPN, CDR2 SVGIG (reference sequence). The CDR3 nucleotides read TGTGCCTGGAGTGTACGAGACAGGGATATTGCACCCCTCCACTTT. The encoded protein is CAWSVRDRDIAPLHF.

This clone was seen only a few times. The rearrangement uses TRBV5-1 and TRBJ2-7; TRBD1 matches at 7 bases. The CDR3 is 14 residues long. After removal of 4 bases from V and 3 bases from J, the junction contained 7 bases not matched to a gene. From germline, CDR1 is SGHRS and CDR2 YFSETQ. For the CDR3, the DNA is TGCGCCAGCAGCACGGGACAGACCTACTACGAGCAGTACTTC. It is translated as CASSTGQTYYEQYF.

The CDR3 loop is CASSIGWQGGHNEQFF. The CDR3 bases are TGTGCCAGTAGTATAGGGTGGCAGGGGGGTCACAATGAGCAGTTCTTC. The J gene is TRBJ2-1, the V gene TRBV19, with D possibly TRBD1 on 7 matching bases. There are 16 residues in the CDR3. CDR1 and CDR2 from the germline V gene are LNHDA and SQIVND (reference sequence). V was cut by 1 base and J by 5 bases, with 15 bases left in between. Combining the CDR3 with reference TRBV19 and TRBJ2-1 gives the whole variable domain DGGITQSPKYLFRKEGQNVTLSCEQNLNHDAMYWYRQDPGQGLRLIYYSQIVNDFQKGDIAEGYSVSREKKESFPLTVTSAQKNPTAFYLCASSIGWQGGHNEQFFGPGTRLTVL.

The chain joins TRBV6-4 to TRBJ2-3; 7 bases line up with TRBD1. V lost 0 bases and J lost 4; bases outside the gene matches: 1. This CDR3 has 14 amino acids. The germline CDR1 and CDR2 sequences are MRHNA and SNTAGT. CDR3 sequence: CASSDSQGADTQYF. The CDR3 DNA is TGTGCCAGCAGTGACTCGCAGGGGGCAGATACGCAGTATTTT.

The chain couples TRBV7-3 to TRBJ1-6; 9 bases align to TRBD1. CDR1 and CDR2 from the germline V gene are SGHTA and FQGTGA. The junction had 10 bases not matched to a gene; V was cut back by 4 bases and J by 6 bases. The CDR3 is 17 residues long. The CDR3 region has the DNA TGTGCCAGCAGCTACTCTACTCTGGGACAGGGTAATTCACCCCTCCACTTT. This translates into CASSYSTLGQGNSPLHF.

The chain links TRBV11-3 to TRBJ2-3, with 9 bases lining up with TRBD2. The CDR3 runs 17 residues. The junction had 17 bases not matched to a gene; V was cut back by 5 bases and J by 8 bases. Germline CDR1 SGHNT, CDR2 YENEEA. CDR3 sequence (DNA): TGTGCCAGCAGCCCGCCTGGGGAGAGCGGGGGGCCCGGTACGCAGTATTTT. Its translation is CASSPPGESGGPGTQYF.

The chain uses TRBV11-3 and TRBJ2-1, with D possibly TRBD2 on 7 matching bases. In germline, CDR1 is SGHNT, CDR2 YENEEA. The CDR3 contains 15 residues. The ends were cut back, 3 bases at V and 4 bases at J, with 13 bases in the middle. The CDR3 here is CASSLDGGLYNEQFF. The CDR3 nucleotides are TGTGCCAGCAGCTTGGACGGGGGGCTGTACAATGAGCAGTTCTTC.